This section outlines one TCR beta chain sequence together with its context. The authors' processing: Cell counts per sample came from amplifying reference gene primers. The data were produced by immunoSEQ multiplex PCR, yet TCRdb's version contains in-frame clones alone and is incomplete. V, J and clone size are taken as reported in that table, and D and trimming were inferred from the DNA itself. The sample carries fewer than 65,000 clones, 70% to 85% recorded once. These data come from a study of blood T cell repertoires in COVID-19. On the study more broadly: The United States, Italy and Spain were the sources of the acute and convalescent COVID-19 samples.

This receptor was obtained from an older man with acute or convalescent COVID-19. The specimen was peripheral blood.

The CDR3 loop reads CASSLVQGVAEAFF. In DNA, the CDR3 is TGTGCCAGCAGCTTAGTCCAGGGTGTAGCTGAAGCTTTCTTT. This chain connects TRBV7-9 to TRBJ1-1; the D gene is possibly TRBD1 (5 bases). There are 14 residues in the CDR3. Trimming pared 1 base from V and 6 bases from J, leaving 12 bases between. From germline, CDR1 is SEHNR and CDR2 FQNEAQ (reference sequence).